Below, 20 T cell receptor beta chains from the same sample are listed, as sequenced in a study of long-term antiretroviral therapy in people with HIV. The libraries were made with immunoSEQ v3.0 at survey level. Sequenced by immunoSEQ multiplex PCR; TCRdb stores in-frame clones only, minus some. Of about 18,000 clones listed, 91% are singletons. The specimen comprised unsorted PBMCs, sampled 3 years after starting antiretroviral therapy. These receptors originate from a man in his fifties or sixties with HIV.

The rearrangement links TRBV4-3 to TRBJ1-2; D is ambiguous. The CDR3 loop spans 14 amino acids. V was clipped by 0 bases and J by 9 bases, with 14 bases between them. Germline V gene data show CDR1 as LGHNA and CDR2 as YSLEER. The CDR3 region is CASSQETGRISYTF. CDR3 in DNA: TGCGCCAGCAGCCAAGAGACGGGCAGGATAAGCTACACCTTC.

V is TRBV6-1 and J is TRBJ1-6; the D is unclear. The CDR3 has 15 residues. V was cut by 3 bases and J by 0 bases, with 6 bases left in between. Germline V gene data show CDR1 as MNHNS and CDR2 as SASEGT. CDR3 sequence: CASSDVDSYNSPLHF. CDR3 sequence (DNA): TGTGCCAGCAGTGATGTGGACTCCTATAATTCACCCCTCCACTTT.

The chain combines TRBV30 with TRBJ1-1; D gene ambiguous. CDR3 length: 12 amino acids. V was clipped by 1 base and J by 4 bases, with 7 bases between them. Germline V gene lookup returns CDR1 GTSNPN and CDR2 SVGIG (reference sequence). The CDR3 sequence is CAWSGGSTEAFF. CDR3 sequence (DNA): TGTGCCTGGAGTGGGGGATCCACTGAAGCTTTCTTT.

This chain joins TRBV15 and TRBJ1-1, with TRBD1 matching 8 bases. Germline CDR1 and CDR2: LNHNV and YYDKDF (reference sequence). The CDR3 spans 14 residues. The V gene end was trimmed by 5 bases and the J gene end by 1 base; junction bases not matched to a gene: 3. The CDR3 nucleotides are TGTGCCACCAGCGTAGACAGGGGGAACACTGAAGCTTTCTTT. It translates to CATSVDRGNTEAFF.

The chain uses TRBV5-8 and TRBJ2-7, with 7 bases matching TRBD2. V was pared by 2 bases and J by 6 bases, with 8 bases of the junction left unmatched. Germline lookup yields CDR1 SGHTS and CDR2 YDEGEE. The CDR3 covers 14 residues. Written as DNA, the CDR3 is TGTGCCAGCAGCTTCCAGGGAGGGGCGGCCGAGCAGTACTTC. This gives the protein CASSFQGGAAEQYF.

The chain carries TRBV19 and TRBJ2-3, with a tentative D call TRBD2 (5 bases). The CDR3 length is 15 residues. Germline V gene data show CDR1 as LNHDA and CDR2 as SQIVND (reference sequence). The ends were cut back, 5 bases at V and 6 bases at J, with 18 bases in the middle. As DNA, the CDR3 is TGTGCCAGTAGTCTCGGGGTCTGGAATGGGGATACGCAGTATTTT. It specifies CASSLGVWNGDTQYF.

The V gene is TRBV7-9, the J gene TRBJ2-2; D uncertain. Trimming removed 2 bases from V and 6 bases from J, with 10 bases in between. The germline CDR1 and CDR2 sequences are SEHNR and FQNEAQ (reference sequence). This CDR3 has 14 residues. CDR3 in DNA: TGTGCCAGCAGCTTAATGGACGGATCCGGGGAGCTGTTTTTT. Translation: CASSLMDGSGELFF.

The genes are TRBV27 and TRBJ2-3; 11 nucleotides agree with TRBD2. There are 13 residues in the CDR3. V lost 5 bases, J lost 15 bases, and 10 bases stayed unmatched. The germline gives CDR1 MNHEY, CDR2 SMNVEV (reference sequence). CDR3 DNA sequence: TGTGCCAGCAGTCCCGATCGACTAGCGGGGCGATATTTT. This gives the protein CASSPDRLAGRYF.

The CDR3: CASSRGAGHTEAFF. The CDR3 nucleotides read TGTGCCAGCAGCCGAGGGGCAGGGCACACTGAAGCTTTCTTT. The chain uses TRBV7-6 and TRBJ1-1; a possible D gene is TRBD1 (5 bases). This CDR3 has 14 amino acids. V was shortened by 5 bases and J by 3 bases, with 13 bases between the two germline ends. Germline V gene data show CDR1 as SGHVS and CDR2 as FNYEAQ.

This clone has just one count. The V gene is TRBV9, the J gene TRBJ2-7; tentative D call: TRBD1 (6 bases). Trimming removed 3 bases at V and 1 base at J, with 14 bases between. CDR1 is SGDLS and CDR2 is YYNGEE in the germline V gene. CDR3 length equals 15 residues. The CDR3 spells CASSGPGHRSYEQYF. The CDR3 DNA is TGTGCCAGCAGCGGGCCGGGACACAGATCCTACGAGCAGTACTTC.

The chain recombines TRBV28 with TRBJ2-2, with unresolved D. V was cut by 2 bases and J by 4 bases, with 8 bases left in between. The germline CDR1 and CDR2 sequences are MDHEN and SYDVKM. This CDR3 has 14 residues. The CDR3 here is CASSLRSPTGELFF. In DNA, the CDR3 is TGTGCCAGCAGTTTAAGGAGCCCCACCGGGGAGCTGTTTTTT.

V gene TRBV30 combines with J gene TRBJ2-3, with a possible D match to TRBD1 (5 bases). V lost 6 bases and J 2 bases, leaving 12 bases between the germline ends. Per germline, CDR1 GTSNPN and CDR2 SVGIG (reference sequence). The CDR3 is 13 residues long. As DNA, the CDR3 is TGTGCCTGTTCAGGGTTTAACACAGATACGCAGTATTTT. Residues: CACSGFNTDTQYF.

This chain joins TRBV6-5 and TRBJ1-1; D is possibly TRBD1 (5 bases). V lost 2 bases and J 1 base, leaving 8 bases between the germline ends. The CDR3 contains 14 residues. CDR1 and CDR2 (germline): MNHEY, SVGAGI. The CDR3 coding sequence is TGTGCCAGCAGTTACGTCCAGGGGAACACTGAAGCTTTCTTT. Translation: CASSYVQGNTEAFF.

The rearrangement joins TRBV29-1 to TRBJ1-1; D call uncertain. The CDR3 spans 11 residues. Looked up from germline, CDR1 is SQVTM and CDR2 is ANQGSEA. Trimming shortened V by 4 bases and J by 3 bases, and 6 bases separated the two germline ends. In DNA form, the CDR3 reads TGCAGCGTTGGCACCTACACTGAAGCTTTCTTT. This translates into CSVGTYTEAFF.

CDR3 region: CASSPLGGNTDTQYF. CDR3 nucleotides: TGTGCCAGCAGCCCGCTGGGGGGCAACACAGATACGCAGTATTTT. The chain carries TRBV6-5 and TRBJ2-3; perhaps D is TRBD1 or TRBD2 (6 bases each). The CDR3 runs to 15 residues. The V end lost 6 bases, the J end lost 2 bases, and 15 bases lay between the germline ends. CDR1 is MNHEY and CDR2 is SVGAGI in the germline V gene.

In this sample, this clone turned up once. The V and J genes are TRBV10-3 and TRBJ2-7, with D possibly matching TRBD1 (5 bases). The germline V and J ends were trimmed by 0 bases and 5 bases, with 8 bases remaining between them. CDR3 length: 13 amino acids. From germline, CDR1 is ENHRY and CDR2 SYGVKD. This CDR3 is CAISESQGNEQYF. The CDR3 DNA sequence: TGTGCCATCAGTGAGTCGCAGGGTAACGAGCAGTACTTC.

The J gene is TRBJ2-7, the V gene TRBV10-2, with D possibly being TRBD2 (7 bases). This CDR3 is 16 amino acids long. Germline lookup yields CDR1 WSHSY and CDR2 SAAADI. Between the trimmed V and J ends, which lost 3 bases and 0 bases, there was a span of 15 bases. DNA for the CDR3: TGCGCCAGCAGTGATGTCGGCGGGGGCAGCTCCTACGAGCAGTACTTC. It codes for CASSDVGGGSSYEQYF.

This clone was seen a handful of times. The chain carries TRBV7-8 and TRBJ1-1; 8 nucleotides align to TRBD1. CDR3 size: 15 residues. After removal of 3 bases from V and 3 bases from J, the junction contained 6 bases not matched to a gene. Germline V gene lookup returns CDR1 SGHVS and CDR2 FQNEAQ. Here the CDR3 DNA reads TGTGCCAGCAGCTTTGAGCAGGGGGCACACACTGAAGCTTTCTTT. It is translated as CASSFEQGAHTEAFF.

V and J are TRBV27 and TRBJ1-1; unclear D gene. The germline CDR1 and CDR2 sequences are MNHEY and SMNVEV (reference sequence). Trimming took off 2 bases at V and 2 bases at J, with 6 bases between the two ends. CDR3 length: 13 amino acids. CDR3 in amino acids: CASSLVVNTEAFF. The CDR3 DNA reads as TGTGCCAGCAGTTTAGTGGTAAACACTGAAGCTTTCTTT.

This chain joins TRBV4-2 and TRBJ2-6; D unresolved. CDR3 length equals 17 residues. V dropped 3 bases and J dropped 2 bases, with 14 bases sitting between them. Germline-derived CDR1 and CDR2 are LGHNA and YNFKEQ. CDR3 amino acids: CASSQIGGVTGANVLTF. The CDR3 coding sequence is TGTGCCAGCAGCCAGATAGGTGGGGTAACTGGGGCCAACGTCCTGACTTTC.